This TCR beta chain was sequenced for a study of CD8+CD57+ T cells in acquired aplastic anemia. Whole-study results and caveats: Sharing between patients and controls was observed for over 25 CD8+ CDR3 sequences.

Genomic DNA templated the TCR beta VDJ and CDR3 profiling. TCRdb reprocessed the reads with MiXCR, giving one entry per CDR3 protein. The sample comprises about 180,000 distinct CDR3 sequences, 46% of which are singletons, and approximately 3% rests with the top ten. Trimming stripped 3 bases from V and 8 bases from J, with 16 bases between. Per the germline V gene, CDR1 is ENHRY and CDR2 is SYGVKD. CDR3 length: 15 amino acids. Many counts were recorded for this clonotype. Its specificity is not known. Sequencing input: sorted CD4+, CD8+, or CD8+CD57+ T cells (not recorded which) from PBMCs. The genes are TRBV10-3 and TRBJ1-4; weak D call: TRBD1 (6 bases). The sequence was obtained from a human donor in good health. This CDR3 reads CAISDSRDTEEKLFF. CDR3 coding DNA: TGTGCCATCAGTGATTCGCGGGACACGGAAGAAAAACTGTTTTTT.